Here is one T cell receptor beta chain with its context. Germline-derived CDR1 and CDR2 are LNHDA and SQIVND (reference sequence). V shed 3 bases and J shed 2 bases, with 19 bases lying between them. There are 17 residues in the CDR3. TCR beta CDR3 sequences were amplified from RNA transcripts. HTBI primers were employed in a first-round RT-PCR of the TCR CDR3. TCRdb recomputed calls from the multiplex PCR reads with MiXCR, one row per CDR3 protein. Here the sample spans over 700,000 distinct CDR3 sequences, 18% being singletons. The data belong to a study of T cells in Graves' hyperthyroidism and ophthalmopathy.

The source is a woman aged 50 to 60 with Graves' hyperthyroidism that later progressed to Graves' ophthalmopathy. V is TRBV19 and J is TRBJ1-1; TRBD1 might be the D (6 bases). Sequenced input: blood. The CDR3 DNA sequence: TGTGCCAGTAGTATGGTATTTGCAACAGGGTTTAACACTGAAGCTTTCTTT. The encoded protein is CASSMVFATGFNTEAFF. Supplemented by reference TRBV19 and TRBJ1-1, the full variable domain reads DGGITQSPKYLFRKEGQNVTLSCEQNLNHDAMYWYRQDPGQGLRLIYYSQIVNDFQKGDIAEGYSVSREKKESFPLTVTSAQKNPTAFYLCASSMVFATGFNTEAFFGQGTRLTVV.